The 27 T cell receptor beta chains reported below all come from one sample, sequenced in a study of blood T cell repertoires in COVID-19. Libraries were prepared by immunoSEQ multiplex PCR; TCRdb keeps only in-frame clonotypes and omits some of them. The top ten hold approximately 5.2% of the sample, which has about 220,000 clones, about 81% seen once. Material: peripheral blood. Receptors originate from a woman aged 70-85 years with COVID-19, enrolled during active disease.

The chain couples TRBV4-2 to TRBJ2-3, with D perhaps TRBD2 (6 bases). Germline V CDR1 and CDR2: LGHNA, YNFKEQ. The CDR3 runs to 15 residues. Trimming removed 0 bases from V and 4 bases from J, with 11 bases in between. CDR3 loop: CASSQDLATADTQYF. CDR3 nucleotide sequence: TGTGCCAGCAGCCAAGATCTAGCGACTGCAGATACGCAGTATTTT.

The J gene is TRBJ1-1, the V gene TRBV19; D perhaps matches TRBD1 (6 bases). CDR1 is LNHDA, CDR2 SQIVND, per germline (reference sequence). V lost 7 bases to trimming and J lost 7 bases, with 16 bases between them. The CDR3 has 13 amino acids. The DNA of the CDR3 is TGTGCCAGTAAGCGACTCGGACAGTATGAAGCTTTCTTT. Translated, it gives CASKRLGQYEAFF. The variable domain in full, completed from reference TRBV19 and TRBJ1-1, reads DGGITQSPKYLFRKEGQNVTLSCEQNLNHDAMYWYRQDPGQGLRLIYYSQIVNDFQKGDIAEGYSVSREKKESFPLTVTSAQKNPTAFYLCASKRLGQYEAFFGQGTRLTVV.

This chain uses TRBV5-1 with TRBJ1-4, with a possible D match to TRBD1 (6 bases). V was shortened by 0 bases and J by 7 bases, with 13 bases between the two germline ends. Germline values: CDR1 SGHRS, CDR2 YFSETQ. The CDR3 totals 15 residues. CDR3 nucleotide sequence: TGCGCCAGCAGCTTGGAACAGGGTCGACGTGAAAAACTGTTTTTT. It codes for CASSLEQGRREKLFF.

The V call is TRBV5-4, the J call TRBJ1-1; 9 bases match TRBD1. V was pared by 0 bases and J by 1 base, with 1 base of the junction left unmatched. Looked up from germline, CDR1 is SGHNT and CDR2 is YYREEE (reference sequence). This CDR3 spans 15 amino acids. CDR3 protein: CASSLDRGPNTEAFF. The CDR3 region has the DNA TGTGCCAGCAGCTTGGACAGGGGGCCGAACACTGAAGCTTTCTTT.

The chain couples TRBV2 to TRBJ2-3; 8 bases line up with TRBD1. Losses at the gene ends were 3 bases for V and 0 bases for J; bases not matched to a gene: 2. The germline V gene has CDR1 SNHLY and CDR2 FYNNEI. The CDR3 has 15 residues. CDR3 in amino acids: CASSETGVSTDTQYF. The DNA of the CDR3 is TGTGCCAGCAGTGAGACAGGGGTTAGCACAGATACGCAGTATTTT. Supplemented by reference TRBV2 and TRBJ2-3, the full variable domain reads EPEVTQTPSHQVTQMGQEVILRCVPISNHLYFYWYRQILGQKVEFLVSFYNNEISEKSEIFDDQFSVERPDGSNFTLKIRSTKLEDSAMYFCASSETGVSTDTQYFGPGTRLTVL.

The V gene is TRBV7-2, the J gene TRBJ2-6; D unclear. Trimming left V 2 bases short and J 0 bases short, with 14 bases between. CDR1 SGHTA and CDR2 FQGNSA come from the germline V gene. The CDR3 is 18 amino acids. CDR3 nucleotide sequence: TGTGCCAGCAGCTTACTGACGACTGTTCTCTCTGGGGCCAACGTCCTGACTTTC. This translates into CASSLLTTVLSGANVLTF.

The rearrangement uses TRBV4-1 and TRBJ2-3, with D tentatively TRBD1 (5 bases). This CDR3 comprises 14 residues. The germline V and J ends were trimmed by 0 bases and 9 bases, with 13 bases remaining between them. Per germline, CDR1 MGHRA and CDR2 YSYEKL. The CDR3 loop reads CASSQDTATVTQYF. The CDR3, as DNA: TGCGCCAGCAGCCAAGATACCGCGACAGTGACGCAGTATTTT.

The chain joins TRBV4-1 to TRBJ2-3, with 12 bases matching TRBD2. Trimming took 1 base from V and 5 from J; bases not matched to a gene: 1. The germline V gene encodes CDR1 MGHRA and CDR2 YSYEKL. There are 15 residues in the CDR3. CDR3 protein: CASSQASGRVDTQYF. Here the CDR3 DNA reads TGCGCCAGCAGCCAAGCTAGCGGGAGGGTAGATACGCAGTATTTT.

The DNA for the CDR3 is TGTGCCAGCAGCTTCTACCCTCCTCTTGGGGAGCTGTTTTTT. This gives the protein CASSFYPPLGELFF. This rearrangement joins TRBV11-1 to TRBJ2-2, with no clear D. The CDR3 is 14 amino acids. V was pared by 3 bases and J by 8 bases, with 13 bases between. The germline V gene has CDR1 SGHAT and CDR2 FQDESV (reference sequence).

The genes are TRBV11-1 and TRBJ1-3, with a tentative D call TRBD1 (5 bases). Between the trimmed V and J ends, which lost 5 bases and 0 bases, there was a span of 11 bases. The CDR3 sequence is 15 residues long. Germline CDR1 is SGHAT and CDR2 is FQDESV (reference sequence). The CDR3 bases are TGTGCCAGCAGCACCGGGACTGACTCTGGAAACACCATATATTTT. Protein product: CASSTGTDSGNTIYF.

The chain combines TRBV30 with TRBJ1-3, with D perhaps matching TRBD1 (5 bases). Per germline, CDR1 GTSNPN and CDR2 SVGIG (reference sequence). Trimming removed 0 bases at V and 3 bases at J, with 6 bases between. The CDR3 is 13 amino acids. This chain's CDR3 is CAWSVGLGNTIYF. CDR3 coding DNA: TGTGCCTGGAGTGTGGGGCTTGGAAACACCATATATTTT. Combining the CDR3 with reference TRBV30 and TRBJ1-3 gives the whole variable domain SQTIHQWPATLVQPVGSPLSLECTVEGTSNPNLYWYRQAAGRGLQLLFYSVGIGQISSEVPQNLSASRPQDRQFILSSKKLLLSDSGFYLCAWSVGLGNTIYFGEGSWLTVV.

This rearrangement joins TRBV19 to TRBJ2-1; 9 nucleotides align to TRBD2. After removal of 2 bases from V and 6 bases from J, the junction contained 11 bases not matched to a gene. Germline V gene lookup returns CDR1 LNHDA and CDR2 SQIVND (reference sequence). The length of the CDR3 is 17 residues. The CDR3 coding sequence is TGTGCCAGTAGTATAAGGGCTAGCGGGATGCGAGGCAATGAGCAGTTCTTC. The encoded protein is CASSIRASGMRGNEQFF.

The chain employs TRBV7-6 and TRBJ1-1; TRBD1 is a possible D gene (5 bases). CDR1 and CDR2 from the germline V gene are SGHVS and FNYEAQ. V was pared by 1 base and J by 1 base, with 25 bases between. The CDR3 totals 20 residues. This CDR3 is CASSLDFRGGRRRENTEAFF. The CDR3 nucleotides are TGTGCCAGCAGCTTAGATTTTAGGGGAGGGAGGAGAAGGGAGAACACTGAAGCTTTCTTT.

The chain combines TRBV7-8 with TRBJ2-7; weak D call: TRBD1 (6 bases). Trimming took 4 bases from V and 2 from J, leaving 9 bases between them. The CDR3 totals 13 residues. Germline loops: CDR1 SGHVS, CDR2 FQNEAQ. CDR3 region: CASSSDRTYEQYF. DNA for the CDR3: TGTGCCAGCAGCTCCGACAGGACCTACGAGCAGTACTTC.

This clone was counted between two and nine times. This sequence joins TRBV27 and TRBJ2-3, with 9 positions matching TRBD1. CDR1 MNHEY and CDR2 SMNVEV come from the germline V gene (reference sequence). CDR3 length: 16 amino acids. With V trimmed by 6 bases and J by 2 bases, 9 bases remained unmatched. DNA for the CDR3: TGTGCCAGCAGCCGAACCGGGACAGGGACCACAGATACGCAGTATTTT. It yields the protein CASSRTGTGTTDTQYF.

The DNA of the CDR3 is TGTGCCAGCAGTCTAGAGGACAGGCTAGGGGGCTACACCTTC. As protein: CASSLEDRLGGYTF. This chain uses TRBV28 with TRBJ1-2; 7 positions match TRBD1. This CDR3 has 14 residues. V shed 5 bases, J shed 8 bases, and the junction held 11 bases outside the gene matches. Per the germline V gene, CDR1 is MDHEN and CDR2 is SYDVKM.

The V and J genes are TRBV5-1 and TRBJ2-3, with a weak D call TRBD2 (6 bases). The length of the CDR3 is 16 residues. Trimming shortened V by 0 bases and J by 8 bases, and 19 bases separated the two germline ends. Germline V gene data show CDR1 as SGHRS and CDR2 as YFSETQ. The CDR3 region is CASSLEGRVPGGTQYF. The CDR3 coding sequence is TGCGCCAGCAGCTTGGAAGGAAGGGTCCCCGGGGGTACGCAGTATTTT. Full variable domain (missing parts from reference TRBV5-1 and TRBJ2-3): KAGVTQTPRYLIKTRGQQVTLSCSPISGHRSVSWYQQTPGQGLQFLFEYFSETQRNKGNFPGRFSGRQFSNSRSEMNVSTLELGDSALYLCASSLEGRVPGGTQYFGPGTRLTVL.

The rearrangement uses TRBV28 and TRBJ1-1; 7 bases align to TRBD1. Germline V CDR1 and CDR2: MDHEN, SYDVKM. CDR3 length equals 13 residues. Losses at the gene ends were 7 bases for V and 1 base for J; bases not matched to a gene: 3. This CDR3 reads CASTGTANTEAFF. DNA for the CDR3: TGTGCCAGCACCGGGACAGCGAACACTGAAGCTTTCTTT. The whole variable domain, filled in from reference TRBV28 and TRBJ1-1, reads DVKVTQSSRYLVKRTGEKVFLECVQDMDHENMFWYRQDPGLGLRLIYFSYDVKMKEKGDIPEGYSVSREKKERFSLILESASTNQTSMYLCASTGTANTEAFFGQGTRLTVV.

The V and J genes are TRBV18 and TRBJ2-7, with TRBD1 matching 7 bases. The CDR3 covers 15 residues. Trimming removed 2 bases from V and 7 bases from J; junction bases left unmatched: 11. Germline V gene lookup returns CDR1 KGHSH and CDR2 LQKENI. The CDR3 DNA reads as TGTGCCAGCTCACCAGAGGCAGGGGGTTCGCGGGAGCAGTACTTC. It specifies CASSPEAGGSREQYF.

This clone was detected only a few times. J is TRBJ1-1 and V is TRBV28, with D perhaps matching TRBD1 (5 bases). This CDR3 is built from 17 residues. Germline V CDR1 and CDR2: MDHEN, SYDVKM. With 6 bases removed from V and 1 base from J, the gap between germline ends came to 21 bases. This chain's CDR3 is CASRTLIMGRGNTEAFF. The CDR3 DNA is TGTGCCAGCAGGACTCTCATTATGGGTAGGGGGAACACTGAAGCTTTCTTT. Combining the CDR3 with reference TRBV28 and TRBJ1-1 gives the whole variable domain DVKVTQSSRYLVKRTGEKVFLECVQDMDHENMFWYRQDPGLGLRLIYFSYDVKMKEKGDIPEGYSVSREKKERFSLILESASTNQTSMYLCASRTLIMGRGNTEAFFGQGTRLTVV.

This chain links TRBV27 with TRBJ2-5, with D possibly matching TRBD1 (7 bases). Deletions cut 4 bases from V and 0 bases from J, with 15 bases between. Germline V gene lookup returns CDR1 MNHEY and CDR2 SMNVEV (reference sequence). CDR3 length: 16 amino acids. The CDR3 loop reads CASSSLQGRYQETQYF. For the CDR3, the DNA is TGTGCCAGCAGTTCCTTACAGGGGAGGTACCAAGAGACCCAGTACTTC.

This chain connects TRBV15 to TRBJ1-5; 7 bases line up with TRBD1. CDR3 length: 15 amino acids. Germline CDR1 LNHNV, CDR2 YYDKDF (reference sequence). J gave up 7 bases and V 2 bases, and 8 bases lay outside the gene matches. CDR3 nucleotides: TGTGCCACCAGCAGAAAACAGGGGTCTAGCCAGCCCCAGCATTTT. Its protein product is CATSRKQGSSQPQHF.

V and J are TRBV3-1 (or the pseudogene TRBV3-2) and TRBJ2-7; a weak D match, TRBD1 (7 bases). Per germline, CDR1 LGHDT and CDR2 YNNKEL (reference sequence). V was pared by 4 bases and J by 5 bases, with 12 bases between. This CDR3 comprises 13 residues. The CDR3 bases are TGTGCCAGCAGCCCGAGCAGGGGGGACGAGCAGTACTTC. Its translation is CASSPSRGDEQYF.

The chain couples TRBV24-1 to TRBJ1-6; 8 positions match TRBD1. CDR3 length: 18 amino acids. Germline V gene data show CDR1 as KGHDR and CDR2 as SFDVKD. Losses at the gene ends were 4 bases for V and 3 bases for J; bases not matched to a gene: 10. In nucleotides, the CDR3 is TGTGCCACCAGTGACCGGGACAGGCTACCGTACTATAATTCACCCCTCCACTTT. It specifies CATSDRDRLPYYNSPLHF.

The chain links TRBV6-6 to TRBJ1-2; the match to TRBD1 covers 8 bases. V dropped 1 base and J dropped 2; count of bases not matched to a gene: 3. CDR3 length equals 15 residues. Per germline, CDR1 MNHNY and CDR2 SVGAGI (reference sequence). The CDR3 region has the DNA TGTGCCAGCAGTTACTGGGGACAGGAAAACTATGGCTACACCTTC. This codes for CASSYWGQENYGYTF.

The chain recombines TRBV18 with TRBJ1-2, with TRBD1 matching 10 bases. V shed 5 bases and J 2 bases; nucleotides not matched to a gene: 8. Germline V CDR1 and CDR2: KGHSH, LQKENI. The CDR3 spans 16 residues. The CDR3 nucleotides read TGTGCCAGCTCAGAGTCGACAGGGGGCTTAAACTATGGCTACACCTTC. Translated: CASSESTGGLNYGYTF.

This clone was seen once. The CDR3 region is CASMFSEFSTQPQHF. CDR3 coding DNA: TGTGCCAGCATGTTCTCGGAGTTTTCTACCCAGCCCCAGCATTTT. The chain uses TRBV6-5 and TRBJ1-5; no clear D gene. V was trimmed by 7 bases and J by 7 bases, leaving 20 bases between them. Germline loops: CDR1 MNHEY, CDR2 SVGAGI. CDR3 length equals 15 residues.